This TCR beta chain was found in a study of breast tumors, draining lymph nodes, adjacent tissues. Study-level results: Most tumor T cells seemingly derive from lymph node, then expand in tumor. Compared with basal-like, luminal-like tumors shared significantly more repertoire with nontumor tissue. The lymph node origin of tumor T cells was framed as consistent with a hypothesis, not demonstrated.

TCRdb ran MiXCR on the multiplex PCR reads and lists one entry per CDR3 protein. The sample records over 150,000 distinct CDR3 sequences, over 25% being singletons. This clonotype was counted a few times. As yet, its antigen is unknown. Axillary draining lymph nodes of breast cancer patients supplied the node samples. Germline CDR1 GTSNPN, CDR2 SVGIG (reference sequence). This CDR3 has 13 amino acids. V was pared by 4 bases and J by 6 bases, with 12 bases between. The sequenced material came from axillary lymph node tissue. The clonotype originates from a female donor with breast cancer. Some clones in this sample may be carry-over from other donors' samples. The chain combines TRBV30 with TRBJ2-2; D possibly matches TRBD1 or TRBD2 (5 bases each). The CDR3 coding sequence is TGTGCCTGGATTGGGGGTTTGGCCGGGGAGCTGTTTTTT. Residues: CAWIGGLAGELFF. The full variable domain, with the rest looked up from reference TRBV30 and TRBJ2-2, is SQTIHQWPATLVQPVGSPLSLECTVEGTSNPNLYWYRQAAGRGLQLLFYSVGIGQISSEVPQNLSASRPQDRQFILSSKKLLLSDSGFYLCAWIGGLAGELFFGEGSRLTVL.